One sample yielded the 9 T cell receptor beta chains listed below, sequenced in a study of CD8 T cells in ankylosing spondylitis. TCRdb reprocessed the 5' RACE reads via MiXCR and lists one record per CDR3 protein. The sample has just over 150,000 distinct CDR3 sequences; around 19% are singletons. Sample: blood, either unsorted or a sorted T cell fraction (not recorded which). The receptor set was obtained from a male donor with ankylosing spondylitis or in good health (not recorded which).

This clonotype was counted only a few times. This rearrangement joins TRBV29-1 to TRBJ1-1; D perhaps matches TRBD1 (6 bases). Trimming removed 7 bases at V and 2 bases at J, with 14 bases between. Germline CDR1 is SQVTM and CDR2 is ANQGSEA. The CDR3 consists of 13 residues. The CDR3 DNA sequence: TGCAGCGCCGCGACAGGTACTAACACTGAAGCTTTCTTT. Residues: CSAATGTNTEAFF.

This clonotype has ten or more counts. The chain joins TRBV6-1 to TRBJ1-4; possible D gene TRBD1, 5 bases. Germline V gives CDR1 MNHNS, CDR2 SASEGT. The CDR3 is 16 amino acids. Trimming removed 8 bases at V and 0 bases at J, with 16 bases between. CDR3 sequence reads: CASERLGGATNEKLFF. The CDR3 DNA sequence: TGTGCCAGCGAAAGACTCGGGGGAGCAACTAATGAAAAACTGTTTTTT.

This clonotype was counted between two and nine times. The J gene is TRBJ2-5, the V gene TRBV5-1, with TRBD1 as a possible D gene (5 bases). The V end lost 6 bases, the J end lost 1 base, and 22 bases lay between the germline ends. The length of the CDR3 is 17 residues. In germline, CDR1 is SGHRS, CDR2 YFSETQ. CDR3 residues: CASTPERRGRIQETQYF. CDR3 sequence (DNA): TGCGCCAGCACTCCCGAACGTAGGGGTAGGATCCAAGAGACCCAGTACTTC. The full variable domain, its missing parts supplied by reference TRBV5-1 and TRBJ2-5, is KAGVTQTPRYLIKTRGQQVTLSCSPISGHRSVSWYQQTPGQGLQFLFEYFSETQRNKGNFPGRFSGRQFSNSRSEMNVSTLELGDSALYLCASTPERRGRIQETQYFGPGTRLLVL.

This clonotype was seen ten or more times. The V and J genes are TRBV5-1 and TRBJ1-4; D remains unclear. The CDR3 sequence is 15 residues long. V was trimmed by 3 bases and J by 0 bases, leaving 9 bases between them. Germline V gene data show CDR1 as SGHRS and CDR2 as YFSETQ. The CDR3 bases are TGCGCCAGCAGCTCAGAGCACCCAACTAATGAAAAACTGTTTTTT. Translating it yields CASSSEHPTNEKLFF. The variable domain in full, completed from reference TRBV5-1 and TRBJ1-4, reads KAGVTQTPRYLIKTRGQQVTLSCSPISGHRSVSWYQQTPGQGLQFLFEYFSETQRNKGNFPGRFSGRQFSNSRSEMNVSTLELGDSALYLCASSSEHPTNEKLFFGSGTQLSVL.

This rearrangement joins TRBV28 to TRBJ2-2, with 7 bases that match TRBD1. CDR1 is MDHEN, CDR2 SYDVKM, per germline. The V and J ends lost 2 bases and 2 bases, in that order; junction bases with no gene match: 2. The CDR3 has 15 residues. The CDR3 protein is CASSLQGVNTGELFF. The CDR3 DNA reads as TGTGCCAGCAGTTTACAGGGGGTAAACACCGGGGAGCTGTTTTTT.

This clonotype was picked up many times. The chain couples TRBV2 to TRBJ2-1, with TRBD2 matching over 11 bases. The germline gives CDR1 SNHLY, CDR2 FYNNEI. This CDR3 has 14 residues. J gave up 5 bases and V 8 bases, and 5 bases lay outside the gene matches. For the CDR3, the DNA is TGTGCCAGCGGAGGGACTAGCGGAGACAATGAGCAGTTCTTC. This gives the protein CASGGTSGDNEQFF.

In its sample, this clonotype was seen many times. The J gene is TRBJ2-7, the V gene TRBV5-1, with D unclear. Germline CDR1 SGHRS, CDR2 YFSETQ. This CDR3 contains 13 residues. V dropped 2 bases and J dropped 1 base, with 7 bases sitting between them. This chain's CDR3 is CASSFTLSYEQYF. The CDR3, as DNA: TGCGCCAGCAGCTTCACCTTGTCCTACGAGCAGTACTTC. The full variable domain, rest sourced from reference TRBV5-1 and TRBJ2-7, is KAGVTQTPRYLIKTRGQQVTLSCSPISGHRSVSWYQQTPGQGLQFLFEYFSETQRNKGNFPGRFSGRQFSNSRSEMNVSTLELGDSALYLCASSFTLSYEQYFGPGTRLTVT.

This chain links TRBV7-3 with TRBJ2-3; TRBD2 matches at 10 bases. V lost 2 bases, J lost 6 bases, and 11 bases stayed unmatched. CDR3 length equals 17 residues. Germline V lookup: CDR1 SGHTA, CDR2 FQGTGA. CDR3 sequence: CASSLFGLAGEGDTQYF. Here the CDR3 DNA reads TGTGCCAGCAGCTTATTTGGGCTAGCGGGAGAGGGCGATACGCAGTATTTT.

This clonotype was counted between two and nine times. This chain links TRBV7-2 with TRBJ2-2; 7 bases map to TRBD1. Germline trimming cut 3 bases from V and 3 bases from J; bases unmatched to any gene: 25. The germline V gene has CDR1 SGHTA and CDR2 FQGNSA. The CDR3 sequence is 22 residues long. Here the CDR3 reads CASSFPFPGQGVFFWDTGELFF. In nucleotides, the CDR3 is TGTGCCAGCAGCTTCCCCTTCCCGGGCCAGGGGGTGTTTTTTTGGGACACCGGGGAGCTGTTTTTT.